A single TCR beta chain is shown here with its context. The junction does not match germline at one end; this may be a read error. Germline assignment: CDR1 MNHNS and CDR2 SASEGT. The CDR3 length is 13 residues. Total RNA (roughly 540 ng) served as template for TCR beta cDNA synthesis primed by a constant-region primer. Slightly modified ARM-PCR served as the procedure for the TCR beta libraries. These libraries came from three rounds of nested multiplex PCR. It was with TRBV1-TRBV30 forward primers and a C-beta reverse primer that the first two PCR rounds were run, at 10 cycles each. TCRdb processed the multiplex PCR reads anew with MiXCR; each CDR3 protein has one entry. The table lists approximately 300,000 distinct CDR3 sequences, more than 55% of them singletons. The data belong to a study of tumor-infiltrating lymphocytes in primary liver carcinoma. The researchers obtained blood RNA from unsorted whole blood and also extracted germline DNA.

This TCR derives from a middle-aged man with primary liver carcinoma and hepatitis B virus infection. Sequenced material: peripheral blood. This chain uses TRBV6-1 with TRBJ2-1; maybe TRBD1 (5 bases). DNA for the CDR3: TGTGCCAGTATATATGCCAGGGCAGGCGAGCGGTTCTTC. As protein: CASIYARAGERFF.